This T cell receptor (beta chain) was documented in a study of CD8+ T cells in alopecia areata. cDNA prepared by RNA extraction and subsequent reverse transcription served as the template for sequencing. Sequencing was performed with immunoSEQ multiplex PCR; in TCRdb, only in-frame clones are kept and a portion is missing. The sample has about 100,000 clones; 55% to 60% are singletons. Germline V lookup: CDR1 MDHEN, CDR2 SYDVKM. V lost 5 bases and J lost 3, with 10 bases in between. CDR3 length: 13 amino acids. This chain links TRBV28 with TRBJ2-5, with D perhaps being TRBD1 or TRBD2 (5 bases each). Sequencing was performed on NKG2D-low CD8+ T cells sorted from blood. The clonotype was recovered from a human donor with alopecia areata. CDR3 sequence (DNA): TGTGCCAGCAGTGCGCTGGGGGAAGAGACCCAGTACTTC. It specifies CASSALGEETQYF.